These T cell receptor beta chains were read from a single sample in a study of blood T cells in healthy people across ages. MiXCR was run by TCRdb on the 5' RACE reads, yielding one entry per CDR3 protein. The sample has around 1,600,000 distinct CDR3 sequences; about 42% are singletons. Input material: blood. The receptors originated from a woman younger than 30 in good health. Each CDR3 is given with its conserved first and last residue. The order of the fields is J gene, V gene, CDR3 length, CDR3 protein.

-,TRBV27,18,CASSLGFGTGLRGYEQYF
TRBJ2-1,TRBV25-1,16,CASSRVAEGSYNEQFF
TRBJ2-7,TRBV29-1,14,CSAGIAGATYEQYF
TRBJ2-2,TRBV12-5,15,CASAMKGVDTGELFF
TRBJ1-2,TRBV29-1,12,CSEGGPSYGYTF
TRBJ1-5,TRBV7-2,16,CASRLGSGGSNQPQHF
TRBJ2-7,TRBV5-1,15,CASSTLDSANYEQYF
TRBJ2-5,TRBV28,13,CASSSRSGNEQYF
TRBJ2-1,TRBV20-1,14,CSADSGSCDNEQFF
TRBJ2-5,TRBV5-1,15,CASSLFQGAQDEQYF
TRBJ2-7,TRBV29-1,14,CSVGLRVSSYEQYF
TRBJ2-1,TRBV5-1,13,CASRYRTDNEQFF
TRBJ1-6,TRBV6-5,13,CASSFGRDSPLHF
TRBJ2-5,TRBV20-1,14,CSALGTSGRNEQYF
TRBJ2-7,TRBV12-3/TRBV12-4,12,CASSAGGAEQYF
TRBJ1-1,TRBV29-1,14,CSAGYGTLNTEAFF
TRBJ2-7,TRBV4-3,16,CASSQTGTSGGDEQYF
TRBJ2-7,TRBV3-1,13,CASSPRNSYEQYF
TRBJ2-7,TRBV7-2,15,CASSLGRILSYEQYF
TRBJ2-1,TRBV15,13,CASSGDLYNEQFF
TRBJ1-4,TRBV3-1,12,CASSQFREKLFF
TRBJ2-5,TRBV12-3/TRBV12-4,15,CVSSLVCQIQETQYF